The following is a TCR beta chain sequence with its context. Its antigen is not known. TCRdb keeps only in-frame clones here, not all; method: immunoSEQ multiplex PCR. This repertoire shows about 97,000 clones, around four fifths found once; its top ten account for 32%. The germline V and J ends were trimmed by 6 bases and 1 base, with 9 bases remaining between them. The CDR3 has 13 amino acids. From germline, CDR1 is SNHLY and CDR2 FYNNEI. This specimen belongs to a study of cytotoxic CD8 clonotypes in ibrutinib-treated CLL. Study-level points and caveats: The clonality rise at ibrutinib response reflected private clonotype expansion.

The specimen comprised PBMCs, sampled after 12 months of ibrutinib treatment. The TCR comes from a human donor with chronic lymphocytic leukemia. The genes are TRBV2 and TRBJ1-1; D is unresolved. The CDR3 loop is CASSEQQNTEAFF. CDR3 DNA: TGTGCCAGCAGCGAACAACAGAACACTGAAGCTTTCTTT.